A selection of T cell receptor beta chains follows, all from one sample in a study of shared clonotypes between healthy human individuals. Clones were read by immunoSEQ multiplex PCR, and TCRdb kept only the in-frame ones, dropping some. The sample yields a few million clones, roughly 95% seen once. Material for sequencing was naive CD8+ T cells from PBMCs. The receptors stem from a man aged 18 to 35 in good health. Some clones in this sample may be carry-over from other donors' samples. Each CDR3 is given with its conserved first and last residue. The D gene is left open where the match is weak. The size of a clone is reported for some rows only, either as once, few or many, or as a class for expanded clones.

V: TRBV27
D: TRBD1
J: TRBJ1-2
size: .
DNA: TGTGCCAGCAGTTTTCTCCCGACAGGGGAGTTTCCCTACACCTTC
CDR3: CASSFLPTGEFPYTF

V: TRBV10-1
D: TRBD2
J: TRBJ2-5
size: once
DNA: TGCGCCAGCAGTGAGTCTGGGGCGGGAGGGGAGACCCAGTACTTC
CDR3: CASSESGAGGETQYF

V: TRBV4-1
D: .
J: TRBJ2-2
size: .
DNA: TGCGCCAGCAGCCAAGGGGTGGCGACCGGGGAGCTGTTTTTT
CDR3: CASSQGVATGELFF

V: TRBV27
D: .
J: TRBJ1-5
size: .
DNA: TGTGCCAGCAGTGACAGCTTCAATCAGCCCCAGCATTTT
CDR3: CASSDSFNQPQHF

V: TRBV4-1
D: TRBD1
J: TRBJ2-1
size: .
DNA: TGCGCCAGCAGCCACCTTCGGCGGGACAGGGGCCTCAATGAGCAGTTCTTC
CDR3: CASSHLRRDRGLNEQFF

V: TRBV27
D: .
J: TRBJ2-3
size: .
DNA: TGTGCCAGCAGTTCTCAGGGATTTACTACGCAGTATTTT
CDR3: CASSSQGFTTQYF

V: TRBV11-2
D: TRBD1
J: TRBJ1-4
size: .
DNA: TGTGCCAGCAGCTTTGGCGCAGGGGGTTTGGCTAATGAAAAACTGTTTTTT
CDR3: CASSFGAGGLANEKLFF

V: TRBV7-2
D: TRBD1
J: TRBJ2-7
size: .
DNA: TGTGCCAGCAGTGAGGGATCGGACAGGTACTACGAGCAGTACTTC
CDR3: CASSEGSDRYYEQYF

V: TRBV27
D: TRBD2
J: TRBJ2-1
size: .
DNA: TGTGCCAGCAGTTCGGGGGCGACTAGCGGGAGTAGGAATGAGCAGTTCTTC
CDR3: CASSSGATSGSRNEQFF

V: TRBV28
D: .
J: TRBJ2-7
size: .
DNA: TGTGCCAGCAGTCCCACAGGATCCTACGAGCAGTACTTC
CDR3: CASSPTGSYEQYF